A selection of T cell receptor beta chains follows, all from one sample in a study of blood T cell repertoires in COVID-19. Assay: immunoSEQ multiplex PCR; the TCRdb copy retains only in-frame clones and omits some. The sample includes about 180,000 clones, approximately 89% of them seen just once. The sequencing sample was made of PBMCs or T cells enriched from blood (not recorded which). The receptor source for this set is a man aged 40-49 years who had recovered from COVID-19. Both conserved end residues are part of each CDR3. The D gene is left open where the match is weak. For some rows the clone size is stated as once, few or many, or as a class when expanded; others skip it.

size | D | J | V | CDR3 | DNA
. | TRBD1 | TRBJ1-1 | TRBV25-1 | CASTLGGRTEAFF | TGTGCCAGCACTCTAGGGGGCCGCACTGAAGCTTTCTTT
. | TRBD1 | TRBJ2-1 | TRBV25-1 | CASSATGGGGNYNEQFF | TGTGCCAGCAGTGCCACAGGGGGCGGAGGTAACTACAATGAGCAGTTCTTC
. | . | TRBJ1-5 | TRBV10-3 | CAISESTGQPQHF | TGTGCCATCAGTGAGTCTACGGGTCAGCCCCAGCATTTT
. | TRBD1 | TRBJ1-2 | TRBV7-8 | CASSLGDSGYGYTF | TGTGCCAGCAGCTTAGGGGACAGCGGGTATGGCTACACCTTC
. | TRBD1 | TRBJ1-4 | TRBV27 | CASSSYGQGEKLFF | TGTGCCAGCAGTTCGTACGGACAGGGGGAAAAACTGTTTTTT
. | TRBD1 | TRBJ1-2 | TRBV19 | CASRHPGQESYTF | TGTGCCAGTAGGCATCCGGGACAGGAAAGCTACACCTTC
. | TRBD1 | TRBJ1-4 | TRBV5-6 | CASSSGTENEKLFF | TGTGCCAGCAGCTCCGGGACAGAGAATGAAAAACTGTTTTTT
. | . | TRBJ2-3 | TRBV24-1 | CATSLTGDGTDTQYF | TGTGCCACCAGCCTAACAGGTGACGGCACAGATACGCAGTATTTT
. | . | TRBJ2-2 | TRBV4-2 | CASSQEGGRRVTGELFF | TGTGCCAGCAGCCAAGAGGGGGGAAGGCGAGTCACCGGGGAGCTGTTTTTT
. | TRBD1 | TRBJ1-3 | TRBV29-1 | CSVRQRTGGNTIYF | TGCAGCGTTCGCCAACGGACAGGGGGAAACACCATATATTTT
. | TRBD1 | TRBJ1-1 | TRBV11-2 | CASSLPTGGRDTEAFF | TGTGCCAGCAGCTTACCGACAGGGGGAAGGGACACTGAAGCTTTCTTT
. | TRBD2 | TRBJ2-1 | TRBV16 | CASSQSASGSGEQFF | TGTGCCAGCAGCCAATCCGCTAGCGGGAGCGGTGAGCAGTTCTTC
. | . | TRBJ1-6 | TRBV2 | CASSLQGGDNSPLHF | TGTGCCAGCAGTCTACAGGGAGGGGATAATTCACCCCTCCACTTT
. | . | TRBJ2-3 | TRBV16 | CASSQYTGTDTQYF | TGTGCCAGCAGCCAATATACAGGCACAGATACGCAGTATTTT
. | TRBD1 | TRBJ1-1 | TRBV30 | CAWRQGSNTEAFF | TGTGCCTGGCGACAGGGAAGCAACACTGAAGCTTTCTTT
once | . | TRBJ1-5 | TRBV11-3 | CASSLTGGSNQPQHF | TGTGCCAGCAGCCTGACAGGCGGTAGCAATCAGCCCCAGCATTTT
. | . | TRBJ2-1 | TRBV27 | CASNSGNEQFF | TGTGCCAGCAATAGCGGTAATGAGCAGTTCTTC
. | . | TRBJ1-6 | TRBV3-1/TRBV3-2 | CASSHGVTTRDSPLHF | TGTGCCAGCAGCCATGGGGTTACAACCAGGGATTCACCCCTCCACTTT
. | . | TRBJ1-1 | TRBV5-1 | CASSWAGMGNTEAFF | TGCGCCAGCAGCTGGGCGGGGATGGGGAACACTGAAGCTTTCTTT
. | . | TRBJ1-3 | TRBV30 | CAWSGQGFGGNTIYF | TGTGCCTGGAGTGGCCAGGGGTTCGGAGGAAACACCATATATTTT
. | . | TRBJ1-1 | TRBV27 | CASSKQPSLFPLNTEAFF | TGTGCCAGCAGTAAACAACCCTCTCTTTTTCCTTTGAACACTGAAGCTTTCTTT
. | . | TRBJ1-1 | TRBV30 | CAWSLTFVGGTEAFF | TGTGCCTGGAGCTTGACATTCGTCGGGGGCACTGAAGCTTTCTTT
. | TRBD2 | TRBJ2-7 | TRBV7-2 | CASSLVAGGQAAREQYF | TGTGCCAGCAGCTTAGTTGCGGGGGGACAAGCCGCTCGGGAGCAGTACTTC
. | TRBD1 | TRBJ1-1 | TRBV6-5 | CASSPPGQGSAFF | TGTGCCAGCAGCCCACCGGGACAGGGCTCAGCTTTCTTT
few | TRBD2 | TRBJ2-1 | TRBV7-9 | CASSLGREGRKFF | TGTGCCAGCAGCCTGGGGCGGGAGGGCCGGAAATTCTTC
. | . | TRBJ1-3 | TRBV19 | CASTDRRGHSGNTIYF | TGTGCCAGTACAGATAGGAGGGGTCATTCTGGAAACACCATATATTTT
. | . | TRBJ1-5 | TRBV30 | CAWESGGVSNQPQHF | TGTGCCTGGGAGTCGGGGGGTGTTAGCAATCAGCCCCAGCATTTT
. | . | TRBJ2-7 | TRBV7-2 | CASSLGSATREQYF | TGTGCCAGCAGCTTGGGGAGCGCAACCAGGGAGCAGTACTTC